This TCR beta chain was sequenced in a study of a mutant IDH1 vaccine in newly diagnosed glioma. Study background: Those enrolled had earlier been treated with radiotherapy, temozolomide, or both, mostly both.

The count of this clone is one. From germline, CDR1 is KGHSH and CDR2 LQKENI. V gave up 4 bases and J gave up 0 bases; unmatched junction bases: 14. The CDR3 is made up of 20 amino acids. Assay used: immunoSEQ multiplex PCR; TCRdb lists only in-frame clones, some missing. The table records approximately 70,000 clones, 80% to 90% of them present only once. Time point reported: baseline, week 1 (first vaccination visit). The treatment was: pre-vaccination baseline after standard-of-care therapy. The material sequenced was PBMCs, taken from a glioma patient treated with radiotherapy, temozolomide or both. The gene calls are TRBV18 and TRBJ2-1, with 11 bases identical to TRBD2. The TCR sequence derives from a man in his thirties or forties with glioma. The CDR3 reads CASSHKLAGAYASSYNEQFF. CDR3 DNA sequence: TGTGCCAGCTCACACAAACTAGCGGGGGCCTATGCAAGCTCCTACAATGAGCAGTTCTTC.